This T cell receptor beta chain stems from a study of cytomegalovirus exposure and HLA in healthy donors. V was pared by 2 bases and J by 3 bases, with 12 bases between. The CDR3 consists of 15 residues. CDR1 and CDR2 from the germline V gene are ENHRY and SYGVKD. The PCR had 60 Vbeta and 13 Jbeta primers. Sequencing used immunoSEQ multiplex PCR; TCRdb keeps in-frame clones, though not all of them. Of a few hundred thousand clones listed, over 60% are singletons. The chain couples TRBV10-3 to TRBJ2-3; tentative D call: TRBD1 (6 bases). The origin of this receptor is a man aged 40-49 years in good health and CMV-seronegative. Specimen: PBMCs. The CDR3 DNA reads TGTGCCATCAGTGAGGGACAGACGTTGACAGATACGCAGTATTTT. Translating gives CAISEGQTLTDTQYF.